The 16 T cell receptor beta chains below all came from one sample that was sequenced in a study of T-cell memory formation after mild COVID-19. TCRdb re-analysed the 5' RACE reads in MiXCR, keeping a single row per CDR3 protein. The sample lists about 560,000 distinct CDR3 sequences; 17% were seen once. The sequencing input was PBMCs or a T cell subset sorted from them (not recorded which). These receptors were taken from an adult woman who had mild COVID-19 (a few samples of this study predate the infection). Cell type and time point are not known.

The chain has TRBV6-2 or TRBV6-3 and TRBJ2-7; TRBD2 agrees at 14 bases. CDR1 is MNHEY and CDR2 is SVGEGT in the germline V gene. This CDR3 comprises 16 residues. V lost 6 bases and J lost 2; bases outside the gene matches: 6. The CDR3 loop reads CASRGTSGSTPYEQYF. CDR3 nucleotide sequence: TGTGCCAGCAGGGGGACTAGCGGGAGCACACCCTACGAGCAGTACTTC.

The chain links TRBV19 to TRBJ2-2; no definite D call. V lost 1 base to trimming and J lost 4 bases, with 13 bases between them. The CDR3 loop spans 16 amino acids. Germline lookup yields CDR1 LNHDA and CDR2 SQIVND (reference sequence). CDR3 sequence reads: CASSIAPDLFTGELFF. CDR3 nucleotides: TGTGCCAGTAGTATAGCCCCGGACCTCTTCACCGGGGAGCTGTTTTTT.

The V gene is TRBV24-1, the J gene TRBJ2-2; 11 positions agree with TRBD2. The J segment lost 7 bases and the V segment lost 0 bases, leaving 6 bases of the junction unmatched. CDR3 size: 17 residues. Germline V gene data show CDR1 as KGHDR and CDR2 as SFDVKD. The CDR3 protein is CATSDLPRLAGGGELFF. The CDR3 region has the DNA TGTGCCACCAGTGATTTGCCCCGGCTAGCGGGGGGCGGGGAGCTGTTTTTT.

This clonotype was counted only a few times. The chain combines TRBV4-1 with TRBJ2-2; the D is unclear. This CDR3 has 15 residues. Trimming took 0 bases from V and 7 from J, leaving 12 bases between them. CDR1 MGHRA and CDR2 YSYEKL come from the germline V gene. The CDR3 sequence: CASSQDKRTVGELFF. CDR3 bases: TGCGCCAGCAGCCAAGATAAAAGGACCGTCGGGGAGCTGTTTTTT.

The chain couples TRBV3-1 to TRBJ2-5; D remains ambiguous. This CDR3 is built from 13 residues. The V end was cut by 0 bases, the J end by 4 bases, with 6 bases between. In germline, CDR1 is LGHDT, CDR2 YNNKEL (reference sequence). CDR3 protein: CASSQDGPETQYF. The CDR3 coding sequence is TGTGCCAGCAGCCAAGATGGGCCAGAGACCCAGTACTTC.

This clonotype was seen a single time. The V call is TRBV9, the J call TRBJ2-3; TRBD2 is a possible D gene (6 bases). Per germline, CDR1 SGDLS and CDR2 YYNGEE. The CDR3 extends over 14 amino acids. Trimming stripped 4 bases from V and 2 bases from J, with 11 bases between. DNA of the CDR3: TGTGCCAGCAGCCCGAAGGGACTCACAGATACGCAGTATTTT. This codes for CASSPKGLTDTQYF.

This clonotype was observed a few times. CDR3 residues: CSARDLGGQGKGQPQHF. For the CDR3, the DNA is TGCAGTGCTAGAGATCTAGGAGGACAGGGTAAAGGTCAGCCCCAGCATTTT. The rearrangement links TRBV20-1 to TRBJ1-5; 8 bases match TRBD1. CDR3 size: 17 residues. Germline loops: CDR1 DFQATT, CDR2 SNEGSKA (reference sequence). V shed 0 bases and J 6 bases; nucleotides not matched to a gene: 13.

The chain has TRBV14 and TRBJ1-6; 10 nucleotides line up with TRBD1. This CDR3 spans 16 amino acids. V lost 0 bases, J lost 8 bases, and 4 bases stayed unmatched. The germline V gene encodes CDR1 SGHDN and CDR2 FVKESK. The CDR3 DNA follows: TGTGCCAGCAGCCAAGATCGGGGGACAGGGGATTCACCCCTCCACTTT. It encodes CASSQDRGTGDSPLHF.

This clonotype came up a few times. This chain joins TRBV7-9 and TRBJ2-2; TRBD1 matches at 9 bases. Germline V gene sequence: CDR1 SEHNR, CDR2 FQNEAQ (reference sequence). V dropped 5 bases and J dropped 4; count of bases not matched to a gene: 5. This CDR3 has 15 amino acids. CDR3 DNA sequence: TGTGCCAGCAGCGTAAACAGGGGGCGCACCGGGGAGCTGTTTTTT. Its protein product is CASSVNRGRTGELFF.

In this sample, this clonotype turned up a few times. The chain recombines TRBV15 with TRBJ2-1; D gene uncertain. The V end lost 8 bases, the J end lost 12 bases, and 17 bases lay between the germline ends. The CDR3 is 12 amino acids. CDR1 is LNHNV and CDR2 is YYDKDF in the germline V gene (reference sequence). CDR3 protein: CATSHGDLGQFF. The CDR3 coding sequence is TGTGCCACCTCACATGGGGATCTAGGGCAGTTCTTC.

This chain links TRBV19 with TRBJ2-5; TRBD1 agrees at 8 bases. Germline values: CDR1 LNHDA, CDR2 SQIVND (reference sequence). J gave up 4 bases and V 5 bases, and 6 bases lay outside the gene matches. This CDR3 region has 14 residues. The CDR3 spells CASSGSGGSETQYF. The CDR3 DNA sequence: TGTGCCAGTAGTGGTTCAGGGGGCTCAGAGACCCAGTACTTC.

This clonotype turned up a few times. The chain couples TRBV5-1 to TRBJ2-1; D is ambiguous. Germline V CDR1 and CDR2: SGHRS, YFSETQ. V was trimmed by 0 bases and J by 4 bases, leaving 14 bases between them. This CDR3 is 16 amino acids long. CDR3 sequence (DNA): TGCGCCAGCAGCTTGGGACACTCTAGGGATTACAATGAGCAGTTCTTC. The encoded protein is CASSLGHSRDYNEQFF.

The chain links TRBV12-5 to TRBJ1-1, with 9 positions matching TRBD1. This CDR3 comprises 16 residues. J was trimmed by 1 base and V by 6 bases; bases with no gene match: 9. The germline gives CDR1 LGHNT, CDR2 FRNRAP. CDR3 nucleotide sequence: TGTGCTAGTGGCTCGACGGACAGGGGTGGGAACACTGAAGCTTTCTTT. It yields the protein CASGSTDRGGNTEAFF.

The table lists this clonotype with a few counts. The genes are TRBV28 and TRBJ1-1, with unresolved D. CDR1 is MDHEN, CDR2 SYDVKM, per germline. Trimming shortened V by 4 bases and J by 5 bases, and 17 bases separated the two germline ends. The CDR3 has 15 residues. The CDR3: CASSYAIKGLTEAFF. The CDR3 DNA follows: TGTGCCAGCAGTTACGCAATTAAAGGACTGACTGAAGCTTTCTTT.

CDR3 sequence: CASSSTGRDGYTF. CDR3 in DNA: TGTGCCAGTAGCTCCACAGGGAGGGATGGCTACACCTTC. This chain uses TRBV19 with TRBJ1-2; D perhaps matches TRBD1 (6 bases). V lost 6 bases and J 6 bases, leaving 14 bases between the germline ends. CDR3 size: 13 residues. From germline, CDR1 is LNHDA and CDR2 SQIVND (reference sequence). Full variable domain (rest looked up from reference TRBV19 and TRBJ1-2): DGGITQSPKYLFRKEGQNVTLSCEQNLNHDAMYWYRQDPGQGLRLIYYSQIVNDFQKGDIAEGYSVSREKKESFPLTVTSAQKNPTAFYLCASSSTGRDGYTFGSGTRLTVV.

The chain couples TRBV18 to TRBJ2-5, with D hard to call. V was cut by 1 base and J by 0 bases, with 9 bases left in between. This CDR3 has 15 amino acids. CDR1 and CDR2 from the germline V gene are KGHSH and LQKENI. The CDR3 loop is CASSPRGYYQETQYF. The CDR3 DNA is TGTGCCAGCTCACCACGGGGATATTACCAAGAGACCCAGTACTTC.